The rows below give T cell receptor beta chains drawn from one sample of a study of response to subunit inactivated influenza vaccine. TCRdb called the RT-PCR reads again in MiXCR, with one record for every CDR3 protein. Of under 950,000 distinct CDR3 sequences listed, 21% are singletons. The sample was PBMCs from blood, taken less than 6 days after vaccination. Receptors were obtained from a man aged 45-65 years who received an inactivated influenza vaccine. CDR3s include the opening cysteine and the closing phenylalanine or tryptophan. The order of the fields is V gene, clone size, D gene, J gene, CDR3 protein. The D gene is left open where the match is weak. Some rows have no size entry. The others give once, few or many, or a class for an expanded clone.

v_call: TRBV4-1; clone_size: NA; d_call: NA; j_call: TRBJ2-7; cdr3_aa: CASSQDSLDEQYF
v_call: TRBV6-2/TRBV6-3; clone_size: NA; d_call: TRBD2; j_call: TRBJ2-2; cdr3_aa: CASSYFSGRPANTGELFF
v_call: TRBV20-1; clone_size: few; d_call: TRBD2; j_call: TRBJ2-2; cdr3_aa: CSARDPLRLAGDGELFF
v_call: TRBV27; clone_size: NA; d_call: TRBD2; j_call: TRBJ2-2; cdr3_aa: CASSQLAGAAGELFF
v_call: TRBV6-5; clone_size: few; d_call: TRBD1; j_call: TRBJ2-3; cdr3_aa: CASSYRDRVLDTQYF
v_call: TRBV6-1; clone_size: many; d_call: TRBD2; j_call: TRBJ2-1; cdr3_aa: CASSDSGRARNEQFF
v_call: TRBV28; clone_size: NA; d_call: TRBD2; j_call: TRBJ2-3; cdr3_aa: CASSKRDYSTDTQYF
v_call: TRBV12-3/TRBV12-4; clone_size: NA; d_call: TRBD1; j_call: TRBJ2-5; cdr3_aa: CASSGQAKETQYF
v_call: TRBV6-1; clone_size: NA; d_call: NA; j_call: TRBJ1-5; cdr3_aa: CASSRRQNSNQPQHF
v_call: TRBV3-1; clone_size: once; d_call: NA; j_call: TRBJ1-1; cdr3_aa: CASSQRGANTEAFF
v_call: TRBV15; clone_size: NA; d_call: NA; j_call: TRBJ1-2; cdr3_aa: CATSREGGGNYGYTF
v_call: TRBV29-1; clone_size: few; d_call: NA; j_call: TRBJ1-2; cdr3_aa: CSGGGSGGYTF
v_call: TRBV5-1; clone_size: NA; d_call: NA; j_call: TRBJ2-2; cdr3_aa: CASRESGYANTGELFF
v_call: TRBV20-1; clone_size: few; d_call: NA; j_call: TRBJ2-3; cdr3_aa: CSAREYYHSTDTQYF
v_call: TRBV29-1; clone_size: NA; d_call: NA; j_call: TRBJ2-7; cdr3_aa: CSVPSGGSREQYF
v_call: TRBV20-1; clone_size: few; d_call: TRBD1; j_call: TRBJ1-1; cdr3_aa: CSAETGRHTEAFF
v_call: TRBV7-9; clone_size: NA; d_call: TRBD1; j_call: TRBJ2-7; cdr3_aa: CASSPWETGGHEQYF
v_call: TRBV7-9; clone_size: NA; d_call: NA; j_call: TRBJ2-1; cdr3_aa: CASRALATKIIGNEQFF
v_call: TRBV7-7; clone_size: few; d_call: TRBD2; j_call: TRBJ2-3; cdr3_aa: CASSLGSSGIDTQYF
v_call: TRBV20-1; clone_size: NA; d_call: TRBD1; j_call: TRBJ1-2; cdr3_aa: CSAKVPGRTGFGYTF
v_call: TRBV5-1; clone_size: few; d_call: TRBD2; j_call: TRBJ2-1; cdr3_aa: CASSWREGNEQFF
v_call: TRBV4-3; clone_size: NA; d_call: NA; j_call: TRBJ2-7; cdr3_aa: CASSQDWPDREFSYEQYF
v_call: TRBV11-2; clone_size: few; d_call: NA; j_call: TRBJ1-2; cdr3_aa: CASSYPGTPNYGYTF
v_call: TRBV9; clone_size: NA; d_call: TRBD2; j_call: TRBJ2-3; cdr3_aa: CASSPFAGDTDTQYF
v_call: TRBV20-1; clone_size: few; d_call: TRBD1; j_call: TRBJ2-7; cdr3_aa: CSARTPGQGAWEQYF
v_call: TRBV11-2; clone_size: few; d_call: NA; j_call: TRBJ1-2; cdr3_aa: CASSLVWYYGYTF
v_call: TRBV6-4; clone_size: few; d_call: TRBD2; j_call: TRBJ2-3; cdr3_aa: CASSSGGALGKQYF
v_call: TRBV4-3; clone_size: NA; d_call: NA; j_call: TRBJ1-6; cdr3_aa: CASSQNHQGGSPLHF
v_call: TRBV29-1; clone_size: NA; d_call: TRBD2; j_call: TRBJ2-7; cdr3_aa: CSVVLLAGGWEQYF
v_call: TRBV28; clone_size: NA; d_call: NA; j_call: TRBJ2-1; cdr3_aa: CASRSLALRAFGEQFF
v_call: TRBV12-3/TRBV12-4; clone_size: many; d_call: TRBD2; j_call: TRBJ2-7; cdr3_aa: CASSYRLAGVYEQYF
v_call: TRBV6-5; clone_size: NA; d_call: NA; j_call: TRBJ1-2; cdr3_aa: CASSSGGARPIYGYTF
v_call: TRBV12-3/TRBV12-4; clone_size: few; d_call: NA; j_call: TRBJ1-2; cdr3_aa: CASSLKGGFDGYTF
v_call: TRBV30; clone_size: few; d_call: NA; j_call: TRBJ2-1; cdr3_aa: CAWSGVTGRRQFF